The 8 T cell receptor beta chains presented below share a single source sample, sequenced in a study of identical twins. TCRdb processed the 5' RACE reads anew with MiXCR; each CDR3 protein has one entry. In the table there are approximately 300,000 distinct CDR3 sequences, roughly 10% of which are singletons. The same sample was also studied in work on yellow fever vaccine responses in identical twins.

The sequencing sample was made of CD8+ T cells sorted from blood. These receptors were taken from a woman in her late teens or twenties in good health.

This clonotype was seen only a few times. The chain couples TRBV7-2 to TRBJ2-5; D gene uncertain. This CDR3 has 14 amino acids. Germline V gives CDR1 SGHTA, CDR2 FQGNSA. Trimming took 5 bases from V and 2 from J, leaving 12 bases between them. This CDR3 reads CASSRAGPQETQYF. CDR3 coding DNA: TGTGCCAGCAGCCGCGCCGGGCCACAAGAGACCCAGTACTTC.

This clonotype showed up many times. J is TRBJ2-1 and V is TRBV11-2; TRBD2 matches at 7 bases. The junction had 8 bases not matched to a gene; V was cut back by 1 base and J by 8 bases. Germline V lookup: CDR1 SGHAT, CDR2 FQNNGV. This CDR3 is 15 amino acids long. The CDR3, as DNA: TGTGCCAGCAGCTTAGGCGGGAGAAGTGGTGATGAGCAGTTCTTC. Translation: CASSLGGRSGDEQFF.

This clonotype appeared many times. In DNA, the CDR3 is TGTGCCAGCAGCGTGGGGGACGAGCAGTACTTC. It codes for CASSVGDEQYF. The chain employs TRBV9 and TRBJ2-7; tentatively, D is TRBD1 or TRBD2 (5 bases each). Germline CDR1 SGDLS, CDR2 YYNGEE. Trimming stripped 2 bases from V and 5 bases from J, with 5 bases between. The CDR3 contains 11 residues.

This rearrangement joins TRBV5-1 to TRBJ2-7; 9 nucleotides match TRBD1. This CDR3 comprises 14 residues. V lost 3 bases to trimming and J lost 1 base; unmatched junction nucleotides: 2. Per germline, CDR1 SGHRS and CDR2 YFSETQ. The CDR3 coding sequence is TGCGCCAGCAGCTGGACAGGGGCATCCTACGAGCAGTACTTC. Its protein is CASSWTGASYEQYF.

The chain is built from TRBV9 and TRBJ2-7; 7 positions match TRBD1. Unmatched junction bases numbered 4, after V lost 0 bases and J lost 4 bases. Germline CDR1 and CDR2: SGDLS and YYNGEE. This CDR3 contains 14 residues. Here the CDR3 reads CASSVGQGEYEQYF. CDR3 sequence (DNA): TGTGCCAGCAGCGTAGGGCAGGGGGAGTACGAGCAGTACTTC.

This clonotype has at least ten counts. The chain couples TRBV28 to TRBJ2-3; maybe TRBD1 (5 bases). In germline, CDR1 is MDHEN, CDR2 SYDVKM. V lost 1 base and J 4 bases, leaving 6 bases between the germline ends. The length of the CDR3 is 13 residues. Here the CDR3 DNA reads TGTGCCAGCAGTTTATTGGGGCCAGATACGCAGTATTTT. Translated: CASSLLGPDTQYF.

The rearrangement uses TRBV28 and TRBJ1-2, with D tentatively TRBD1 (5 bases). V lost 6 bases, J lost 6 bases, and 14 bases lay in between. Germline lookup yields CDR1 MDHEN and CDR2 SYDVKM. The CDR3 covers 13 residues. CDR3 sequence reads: CASRPQGINGYTF. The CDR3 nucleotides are TGTGCCAGCAGGCCCCAGGGAATCAATGGCTACACCTTC.

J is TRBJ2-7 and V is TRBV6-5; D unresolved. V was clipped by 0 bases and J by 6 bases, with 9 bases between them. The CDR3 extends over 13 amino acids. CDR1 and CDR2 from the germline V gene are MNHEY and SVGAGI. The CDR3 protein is CASSYSIQREQYF. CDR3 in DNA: TGTGCCAGCAGTTACTCGATACAGCGCGAGCAGTACTTC.